This TCR beta chain was identified during a study of beta chain features in type 1 diabetes. V was pared by 6 bases and J by 5 bases, with 14 bases between. This CDR3 spans 13 amino acids. Looked up from germline, CDR1 is SGHDT and CDR2 is YYEEEE. The whole isolated RNA underwent reverse transcription, so sequencing captured expressed TCRB transcripts. The protocol was immunoSEQ multiplex PCR, while the TCRdb copy is restricted to in-frame clones and leaves out a portion. In the table there are approximately 160,000 clones, around 8.5% of which are singletons. Regarding this clone: Its antigen is not identified.

Overall study results and limits: Researchers reported that naive, central memory and Treg TCRB repertoires appeared more similar in patients than in healthy donors. The analysis here could not establish whether HLA type shapes TCRB rearrangement.

Each of the sorted populations had a purity greater than 95%. The chain is built from TRBV5-6 and TRBJ1-1; D is possibly TRBD1 (6 bases). Sequencing was performed on central memory CD4+ T cells from blood. This sequence originates from a man between 18 and 29 years old in good health. CDR3 nucleotide sequence: TGTGCCAGCAACAAACAGGGAGTTACTGAAGCTTTCTTT. It is translated as CASNKQGVTEAFF.